This T cell receptor beta chain was sequenced in a study of radiotherapy plus CTLA-4 blockade in lung cancer. Details on this clone: The antigen is not known.

CDR1 and CDR2 from the germline V gene are SGHDT and YYEEEE. This CDR3 region has 16 residues. V was cut by 2 bases and J by 2 bases, with 14 bases left in between. The assay was immunoSEQ multiplex PCR, and TCRdb's table has in-frame clones only and misses some. This table holds 50,000 to 60,000 clones, almost 85% found once. Study-wide findings and caveats: Response was reportedly best predicted by early blood T cell clone dynamics, with interferon-beta.

The chain couples TRBV5-6 to TRBJ1-5; D ambiguous. Specimen: peripheral blood, collected from a patient treated with radiotherapy plus ipilimumab. The sequence derives from a human donor with non-small cell lung cancer whose response to radiotherapy plus ipilimumab could not be evaluated. CDR3 in amino acids: CASSFKVGQGNQPQHF. CDR3 DNA sequence: TGTGCCAGCAGCTTCAAGGTGGGCCAGGGCAATCAGCCCCAGCATTTT.